Listed below are T cell receptor beta chains from one sample, sequenced in a study of blood T cell repertoires in COVID-19. The assay was immunoSEQ multiplex PCR, and TCRdb's table has in-frame clones only and misses some. The sample holds roughly 140,000 clones; more than 75% are singletons and the top ten take about 11%. The sample consisted of PBMCs or T cells enriched from blood (not recorded which). These receptors were collected from a man aged 60-69 years who had recovered from COVID-19. The CDR3 runs from the conserved cysteine through the conserved F or W. D genes are given only for firm matches. Clone size appears in some rows only: once, few, many, or a class for an expanded clone.

>TRBV19|TRBJ2-3|NA|NA
CASTGDTQYF
TGTGCCAGTACCGGGGATACGCAGTATTTT
>TRBV24-1|TRBJ2-7|NA|NA
CATSDFSSYEQYF
TGTGCCACCAGTGATTTTAGCTCCTACGAGCAGTACTTC
>TRBV3-1/TRBV3-2|TRBJ2-7|NA|NA
CASSQVAGPYEQYF
TGTGCCAGCAGCCAAGTGGCAGGCCCCTACGAGCAGTACTTC
>TRBV2|TRBJ2-7|NA|NA
CASSGDRLYEQYF
TGTGCCAGCAGTGGCGACAGGCTTTACGAGCAGTACTTC
>TRBV19|TRBJ1-2|NA|NA
CASSIGENYGYTF
TGTGCCAGTAGTATCGGGGAGAACTATGGCTACACCTTC
>TRBV7-9|TRBJ1-4|once|NA
CASSQGHKLFF
TGTGCCAGCAGCCAAGGACATAAGTTGTTTTTT
>TRBV6-5|TRBJ1-2|NA|TRBD1
CASSLTGLESYTF
TGTGCCAGCAGTTTGACAGGGTTGGAAAGCTACACCTTC
>TRBV4-2|TRBJ2-3|NA|NA
CASSPRDTDTQYF
TGTGCCAGCAGCCCTCGAGACACAGATACGCAGTATTTT
>TRBV2|TRBJ1-5|NA|NA
CASSVGRDQPQHF
TGTGCCAGCAGTGTCGGCCGGGATCAGCCCCAGCATTTT
>TRBV4-1|TRBJ2-7|once|TRBD2
CASSFIAGGREQYF
TGCGCCAGCAGCTTCATAGCGGGAGGAAGGGAGCAGTACTTC
>TRBV9|TRBJ1-2|NA|NA
CASSVVTGNYGYTF
TGTGCCAGCAGCGTAGTTACCGGTAACTATGGCTACACCTTC
>TRBV7-6|TRBJ2-7|NA|NA
CASSWVGGPYEQYF
TGTGCCAGCAGCTGGGTAGGGGGACCTTACGAGCAGTACTTC
>TRBV6-4|TRBJ2-7|NA|NA
CARFYYEQYF
TGTGCCAGATTTTACTACGAGCAGTACTTC
>TRBV4-2|TRBJ2-7|NA|TRBD2
CASSQAGGRSYEQYF
TGTGCCAGCAGCCAGGCGGGGGGTAGGTCCTACGAGCAGTACTTC
>TRBV7-8|TRBJ2-5|NA|NA
CASSLGEQGGETQYF
TGTGCCAGCAGCTTAGGGGAACAGGGAGGGGAGACCCAGTACTTC
>TRBV30|TRBJ1-1|NA|NA
CAWKDSWNTEAFF
TGTGCCTGGAAGGACAGCTGGAACACTGAAGCTTTCTTT
>TRBV4-2|TRBJ1-3|NA|NA
CASSQDLTEGNTIYF
TGTGCCAGCAGCCAAGATCTAACAGAAGGAAACACCATATATTTT
>TRBV6-5|TRBJ1-2|NA|TRBD1
CASSSTGGSYGYTF
TGTGCCAGCAGTTCGACAGGGGGCAGCTATGGCTACACCTTC
>TRBV19|TRBJ1-5|NA|NA
CASSITGDSNQPQHF
TGTGCCAGTAGTATCACGGGGGACAGCAATCAGCCCCAGCATTTT
>TRBV18|TRBJ1-4|NA|NA
CASSPGARLATNEKLFF
TGTGCCAGCTCACCTGGGGCAAGACTTGCAACTAATGAAAAACTGTTTTTT
>TRBV12-3/TRBV12-4|TRBJ1-1|few|NA
CASSLGGVLAFF
TGTGCCAGCAGTTTGGGGGGGGTGTTAGCTTTCTTT
>TRBV27|TRBJ2-2|NA|NA
CASRDWATGELFF
TGTGCCAGCAGGGACTGGGCCACCGGGGAGCTGTTTTTT
>TRBV6-5|TRBJ2-2|NA|NA
CASSRSGGELFF
TGTGCCAGCAGCCGGAGTGGCGGGGAGCTGTTTTTT
>TRBV3-1/TRBV3-2|TRBJ2-7|NA|NA
CASSQANSYEQYF
TGTGCCAGCAGCCAAGCCAACTCCTACGAGCAGTACTTC
>TRBV12-3/TRBV12-4|TRBJ1-2|NA|NA
CASSSTRYGYTF
TGTGCCAGCAGTTCCACACGCTATGGCTACACCTTC
>TRBV9|TRBJ1-1|NA|NA
CASSGPGTEAFF
TGTGCCAGCAGCGGTCCCGGGACAGAAGCTTTCTTT
>TRBV3-1/TRBV3-2|TRBJ2-7|NA|TRBD1
CASSHLGQNYEQYF
TGTGCCAGCAGCCATTTGGGACAGAACTACGAGCAGTACTTC
>TRBV10-3|TRBJ1-3|NA|NA
CAISRWSGGTPKESLYF
TGTGCCATCAGCCGATGGAGTGGTGGGACACCTAAAGAGTCCTTATATTTT
>TRBV7-9|TRBJ2-3|few|NA
CASSPGFGGATDTQYF
TGTGCCAGCAGCCCGGGGTTCGGGGGAGCCACAGATACGCAGTATTTT
>TRBV14|TRBJ2-2|few|TRBD2
CASSPLAGGRTGELFF
TGTGCCAGCAGCCCTCTAGCGGGGGGTCGCACCGGGGAGCTGTTTTTT
>TRBV15|TRBJ1-1|NA|NA
CATSAGLRNTEAFF
TGTGCCACCAGCGCGGGACTCCGGAACACTGAAGCTTTCTTT
>TRBV28|TRBJ1-5|NA|NA
CASSNILQHF
TGTGCCAGCAGTAACATTCTCCAGCATTTT
>TRBV7-8|TRBJ1-3|NA|TRBD1
CASNTGEAGNTIYF
TGTGCCAGCAACACAGGGGAAGCTGGAAACACCATATATTTT
>TRBV6-6|TRBJ2-1|NA|TRBD2
CAARRVAGGAHEQFF
TGTGCCGCACGCCGGGTAGCGGGAGGGGCCCATGAGCAGTTCTTC
>TRBV15|TRBJ2-2|few|NA
CATSRDRVAGELFF
TGTGCCACCAGCAGAGACAGGGTCGCCGGGGAGCTGTTTTTT
>TRBV3-1/TRBV3-2|TRBJ1-5|few|NA
CASSQDTGPQHF
TGTGCCAGCAGCCAAGATACGGGGCCCCAGCATTTT
>TRBV5-4|TRBJ2-1|once|TRBD1
CASSLDWTGKENEQFF
TGTGCCAGCAGCTTGGACTGGACAGGGAAGGAAAATGAGCAGTTCTTC
>TRBV7-8|TRBJ1-6|few|TRBD1
CASSLIVGQGAPPLHF
TGTGCCAGCAGCTTAATAGTGGGGCAGGGGGCGCCCCCCCTCCACTTT
>TRBV6-5|TRBJ2-1|NA|NA
CATGDTAWNEQFF
TGTGCCACCGGGGACACGGCGTGGAATGAGCAGTTCTTC
>TRBV3-1/TRBV3-2|TRBJ2-1|NA|NA
CASSQGGRAVEQFF
TGTGCCAGCAGCCAAGGTGGTCGAGCGGTTGAGCAGTTCTTC
>TRBV3-1/TRBV3-2|TRBJ2-5|NA|NA
CASSLRRYGETQYF
TGTGCCAGCAGCCTCCGGAGGTATGGAGAGACCCAGTACTTC
>TRBV18|TRBJ1-1|NA|TRBD1
CASSPRRGRGTEAFF
TGTGCCAGCTCACCACGAAGGGGGCGAGGGACTGAAGCTTTCTTT
>TRBV9|TRBJ2-1|once|TRBD2
CASRETGLAGNYNEQFF
TGTGCCAGCAGGGAGACCGGGCTAGCGGGTAACTACAATGAGCAGTTCTTC
>TRBV19|TRBJ2-7|NA|TRBD1
CASSSNPGTGAHPYF
TGTGCCAGTAGTTCCAACCCCGGGACAGGGGCCCATCCGTACTTC
>TRBV6-5|TRBJ1-1|once|NA
CASSNSGEAPRAFF
TGTGCCAGCAGTAACTCGGGGGAGGCTCCACGGGCTTTCTTT
>TRBV30|TRBJ1-1|few|NA
CAWIDRRGAFF
TGTGCCTGGATCGACCGGCGGGGGGCTTTCTTT
>TRBV28|TRBJ2-2|NA|NA
CASSFIGELFF
TGTGCCAGCAGTTTTATCGGGGAGCTGTTTTTT
>TRBV12-3/TRBV12-4|TRBJ1-2|NA|NA
CASSLQGGYTF
TGTGCCAGCAGTTTACAGGGTGGCTACACCTTC
>TRBV5-6|TRBJ1-5|NA|NA
CASSLAAGSNQPQHF
TGTGCCAGCAGCTTGGCTGCGGGAAGCAATCAGCCCCAGCATTTT
>TRBV10-3|TRBJ1-2|NA|NA
CAISEYGGNAYGYTF
TGTGCCATCAGTGAGTACGGGGGAAACGCCTATGGCTACACCTTC
>TRBV7-8|TRBJ2-5|NA|TRBD1
CASSSGTAETQYF
TGTGCCAGCAGCTCGGGGACAGCAGAGACCCAGTACTTC
>TRBV7-2|TRBJ2-1|NA|TRBD2
CASSFTSGTYNEQFF
TGTGCCAGCAGCTTCACTAGCGGAACCTACAATGAGCAGTTCTTC
>TRBV7-2|TRBJ2-5|NA|NA
CASSLVLQETQYF
TGTGCCAGCAGCTTAGTTCTCCAAGAGACCCAGTACTTC
>TRBV28|TRBJ2-7|NA|NA
CASSLEGPYEQYF
TGTGCCAGCAGCCTGGAGGGACCCTACGAGCAGTACTTC